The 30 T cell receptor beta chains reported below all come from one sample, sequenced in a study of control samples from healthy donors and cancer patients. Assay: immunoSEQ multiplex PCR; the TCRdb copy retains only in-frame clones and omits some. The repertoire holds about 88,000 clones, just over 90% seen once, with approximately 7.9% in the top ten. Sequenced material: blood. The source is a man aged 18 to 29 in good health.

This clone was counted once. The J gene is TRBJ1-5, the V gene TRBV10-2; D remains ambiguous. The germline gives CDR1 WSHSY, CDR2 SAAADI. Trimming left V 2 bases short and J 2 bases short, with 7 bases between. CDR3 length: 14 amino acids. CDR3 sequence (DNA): TGCGCCAGCAGTGAGGGACGGGGCAATCAGCCCCAGCATTTT. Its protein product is CASSEGRGNQPQHF.

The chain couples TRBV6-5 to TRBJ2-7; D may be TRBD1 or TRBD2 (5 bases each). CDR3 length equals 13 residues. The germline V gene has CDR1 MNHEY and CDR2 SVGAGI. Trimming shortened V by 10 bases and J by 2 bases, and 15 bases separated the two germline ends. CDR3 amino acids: CAITGTGPYEQYF. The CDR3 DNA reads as TGTGCCATTACCGGGACGGGCCCCTACGAGCAGTACTTC.

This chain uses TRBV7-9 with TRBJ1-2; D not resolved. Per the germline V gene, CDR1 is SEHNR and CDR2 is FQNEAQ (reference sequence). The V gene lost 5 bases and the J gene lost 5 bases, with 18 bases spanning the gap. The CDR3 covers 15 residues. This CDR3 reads CASSPRVDGIYGYTF. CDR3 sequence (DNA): TGTGCCAGCAGCCCCCGGGTGGACGGAATTTATGGCTACACCTTC.

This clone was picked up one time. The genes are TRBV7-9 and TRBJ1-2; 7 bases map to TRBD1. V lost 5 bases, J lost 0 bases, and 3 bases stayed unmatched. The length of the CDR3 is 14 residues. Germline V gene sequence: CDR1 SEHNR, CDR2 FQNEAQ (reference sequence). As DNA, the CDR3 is TGTGCCAGCAGCGAGGGGGCACCTAACTATGGCTACACCTTC. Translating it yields CASSEGAPNYGYTF.

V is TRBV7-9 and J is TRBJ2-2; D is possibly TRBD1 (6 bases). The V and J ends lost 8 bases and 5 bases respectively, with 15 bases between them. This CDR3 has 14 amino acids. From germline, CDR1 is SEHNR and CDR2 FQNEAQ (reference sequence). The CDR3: CASGLGAQTGELFF. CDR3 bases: TGTGCCAGCGGATTGGGGGCGCAAACCGGGGAGCTGTTTTTT.

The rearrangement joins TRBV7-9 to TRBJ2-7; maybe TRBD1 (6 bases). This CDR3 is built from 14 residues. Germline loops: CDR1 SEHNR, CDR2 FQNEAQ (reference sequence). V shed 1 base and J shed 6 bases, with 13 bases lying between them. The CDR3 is CASSLGPTGLEQYF. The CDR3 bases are TGTGCCAGCAGCTTAGGCCCTACAGGGCTCGAGCAGTACTTC.

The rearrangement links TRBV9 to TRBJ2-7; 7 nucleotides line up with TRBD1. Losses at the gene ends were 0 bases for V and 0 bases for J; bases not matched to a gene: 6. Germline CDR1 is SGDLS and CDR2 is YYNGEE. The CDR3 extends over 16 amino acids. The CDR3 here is CASSVGSTGSSYEQYF. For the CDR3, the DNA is TGTGCCAGCAGCGTAGGTTCGACAGGGAGCTCCTACGAGCAGTACTTC.

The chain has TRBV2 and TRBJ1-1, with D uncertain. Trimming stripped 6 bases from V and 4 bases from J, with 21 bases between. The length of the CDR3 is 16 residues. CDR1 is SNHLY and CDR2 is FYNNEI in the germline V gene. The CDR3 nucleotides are TGTGCCAGCAGGCACTTAGAGGTGGGCGGTGGCACTGAAGCTTTCTTT. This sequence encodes CASRHLEVGGGTEAFF. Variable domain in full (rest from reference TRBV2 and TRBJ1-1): EPEVTQTPSHQVTQMGQEVILRCVPISNHLYFYWYRQILGQKVEFLVSFYNNEISEKSEIFDDQFSVERPDGSNFTLKIRSTKLEDSAMYFCASRHLEVGGGTEAFFGQGTRLTVV.

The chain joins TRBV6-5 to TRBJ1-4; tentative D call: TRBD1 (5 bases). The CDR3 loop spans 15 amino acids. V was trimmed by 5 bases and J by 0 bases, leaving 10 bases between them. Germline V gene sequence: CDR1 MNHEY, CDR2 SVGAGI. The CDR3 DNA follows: TGTGCCAGCAGTACAGGAGATGCAACTAATGAAAAACTGTTTTTT. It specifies CASSTGDATNEKLFF.

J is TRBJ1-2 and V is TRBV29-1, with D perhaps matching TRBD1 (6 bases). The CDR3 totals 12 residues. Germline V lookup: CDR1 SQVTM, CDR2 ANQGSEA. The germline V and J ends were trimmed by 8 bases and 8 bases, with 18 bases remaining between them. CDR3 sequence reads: CSITPDRSGYTF. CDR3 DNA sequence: TGCAGCATTACTCCGGACAGAAGCGGCTACACCTTC.

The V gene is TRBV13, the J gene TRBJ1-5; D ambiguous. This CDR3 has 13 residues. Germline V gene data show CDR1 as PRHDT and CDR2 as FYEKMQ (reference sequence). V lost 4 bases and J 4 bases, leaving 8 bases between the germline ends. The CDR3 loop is CASSSRGNQPQHF. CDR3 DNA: TGTGCCAGCAGCTCCCGCGGGAATCAGCCCCAGCATTTT.

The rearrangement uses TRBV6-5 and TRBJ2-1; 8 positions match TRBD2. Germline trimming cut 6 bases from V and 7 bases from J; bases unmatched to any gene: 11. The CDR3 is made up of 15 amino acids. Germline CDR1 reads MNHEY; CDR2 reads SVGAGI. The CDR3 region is CASRATGTRVNEQFF. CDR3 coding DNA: TGTGCCAGCAGAGCAACCGGGACTAGGGTAAATGAGCAGTTCTTC.

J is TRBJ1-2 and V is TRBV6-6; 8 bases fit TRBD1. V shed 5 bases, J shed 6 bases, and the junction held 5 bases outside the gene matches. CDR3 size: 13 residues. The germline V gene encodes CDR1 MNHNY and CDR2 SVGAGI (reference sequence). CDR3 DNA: TGTGCCAGCAGTAGTGGACAGGGCGATGGCTACACCTTC. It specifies CASSSGQGDGYTF.

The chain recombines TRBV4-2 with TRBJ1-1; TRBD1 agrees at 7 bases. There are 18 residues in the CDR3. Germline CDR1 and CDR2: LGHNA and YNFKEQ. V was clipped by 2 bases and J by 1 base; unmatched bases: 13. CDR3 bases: TGTGCCAGCAGCCAAATACAGGGGATTCGTGATGGGAACACTGAAGCTTTCTTT. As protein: CASSQIQGIRDGNTEAFF.

Written as DNA, the CDR3 is TGTGCCAGCAGCGGGATGGCGGCCGGAGGAAATTCACCCCTCCACTTT. It is translated as CASSGMAAGGNSPLHF. This chain connects TRBV5-4 to TRBJ1-6; unclear D gene. The CDR3 extends over 16 amino acids. CDR1 is SGHNT and CDR2 is YYREEE in the germline V gene (reference sequence). V was trimmed by 4 bases and J by 7 bases, leaving 18 bases between them.

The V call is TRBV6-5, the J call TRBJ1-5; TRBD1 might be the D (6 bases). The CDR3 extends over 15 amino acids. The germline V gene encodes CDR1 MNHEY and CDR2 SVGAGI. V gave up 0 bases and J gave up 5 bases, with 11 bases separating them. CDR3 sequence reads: CASSYSPGVYQPQHF. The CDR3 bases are TGTGCCAGCAGTTACTCCCCAGGGGTTTATCAGCCCCAGCATTTT.

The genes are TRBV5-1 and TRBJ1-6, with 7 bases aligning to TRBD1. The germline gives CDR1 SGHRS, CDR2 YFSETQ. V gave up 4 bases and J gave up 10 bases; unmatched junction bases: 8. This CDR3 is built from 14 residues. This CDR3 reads CASSQMTGKSPLHF. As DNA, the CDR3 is TGCGCCAGCAGCCAAATGACAGGGAAATCACCCCTCCACTTT.

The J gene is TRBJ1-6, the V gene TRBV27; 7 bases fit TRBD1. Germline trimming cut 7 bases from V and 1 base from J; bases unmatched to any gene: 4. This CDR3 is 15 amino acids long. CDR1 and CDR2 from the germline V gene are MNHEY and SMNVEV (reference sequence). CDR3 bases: TGTGCCAGCAAAGGGGGCGCTTCCTATAATTCACCCCTCCACTTT. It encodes CASKGGASYNSPLHF.

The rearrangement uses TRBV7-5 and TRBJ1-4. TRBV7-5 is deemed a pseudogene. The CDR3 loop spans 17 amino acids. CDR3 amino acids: CVRRADRGKATNEKLFF. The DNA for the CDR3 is TGTGTCAGAAGGGCTGACCGCGGGAAAGCAACTAATGAAAAACTGTTTTTT.

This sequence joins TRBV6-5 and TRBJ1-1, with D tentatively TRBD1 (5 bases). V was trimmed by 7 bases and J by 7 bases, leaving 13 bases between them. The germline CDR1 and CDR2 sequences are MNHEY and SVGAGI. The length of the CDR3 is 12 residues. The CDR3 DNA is TGTGCCAGCACCGGACCGGGACTTGAAGCTTTCTTT. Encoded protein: CASTGPGLEAFF.

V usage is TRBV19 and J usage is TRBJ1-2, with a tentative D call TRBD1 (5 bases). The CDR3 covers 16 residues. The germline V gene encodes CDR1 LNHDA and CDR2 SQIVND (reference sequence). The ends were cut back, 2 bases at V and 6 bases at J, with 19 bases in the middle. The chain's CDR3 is CASSIRRGGTSDGYTF. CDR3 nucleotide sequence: TGTGCCAGTAGTATAAGGAGGGGAGGGACCTCGGATGGCTACACCTTC.

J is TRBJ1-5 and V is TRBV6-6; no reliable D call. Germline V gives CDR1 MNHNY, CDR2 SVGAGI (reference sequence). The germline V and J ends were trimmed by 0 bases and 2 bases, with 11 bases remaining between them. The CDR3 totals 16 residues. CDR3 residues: CASSYSLAGGNQPQHF. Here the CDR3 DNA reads TGTGCCAGCAGTTACTCATTGGCGGGCGGCAATCAGCCCCAGCATTTT.

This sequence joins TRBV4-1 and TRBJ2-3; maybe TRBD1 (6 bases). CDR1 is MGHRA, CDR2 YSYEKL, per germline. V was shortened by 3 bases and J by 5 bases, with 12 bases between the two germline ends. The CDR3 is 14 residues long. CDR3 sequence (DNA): TGCGCCAGCAGCCAGGAAACAGGGCAAGATACGCAGTATTTT. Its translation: CASSQETGQDTQYF.

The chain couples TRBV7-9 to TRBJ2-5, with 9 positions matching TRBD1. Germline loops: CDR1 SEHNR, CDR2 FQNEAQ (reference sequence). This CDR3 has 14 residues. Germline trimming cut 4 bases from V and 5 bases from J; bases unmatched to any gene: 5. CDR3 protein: CASSSTGGMETQYF. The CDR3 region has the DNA TGTGCCAGCAGCTCGACAGGGGGAATGGAGACCCAGTACTTC.

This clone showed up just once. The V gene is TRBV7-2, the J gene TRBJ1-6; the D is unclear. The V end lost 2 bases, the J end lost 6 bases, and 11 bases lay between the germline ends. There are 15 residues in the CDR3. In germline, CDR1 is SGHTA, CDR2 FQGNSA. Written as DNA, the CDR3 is TGTGCCAGCAGCTTATTAGTCTTTGGTAATTCACCCCTCCACTTT. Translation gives CASSLLVFGNSPLHF. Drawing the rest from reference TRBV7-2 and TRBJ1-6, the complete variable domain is GAGVSQSPSNKVTEKGKDVELRCDPISGHTALYWYRQSLGQGLEFLIYFQGNSAPDKSGLPSDRFSAERTGGSVSTLTIQRTQQEDSAVYLCASSLLVFGNSPLHFGNGTRLTVT.

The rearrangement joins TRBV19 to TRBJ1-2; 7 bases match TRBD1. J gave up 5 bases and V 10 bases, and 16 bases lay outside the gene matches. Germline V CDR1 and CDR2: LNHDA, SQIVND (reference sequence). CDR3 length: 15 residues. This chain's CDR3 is CAIKALTGPDYGYTF. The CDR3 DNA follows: TGTGCCATAAAGGCCCTGACAGGGCCCGATTATGGCTACACCTTC. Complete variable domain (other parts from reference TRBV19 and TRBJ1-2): DGGITQSPKYLFRKEGQNVTLSCEQNLNHDAMYWYRQDPGQGLRLIYYSQIVNDFQKGDIAEGYSVSREKKESFPLTVTSAQKNPTAFYLCAIKALTGPDYGYTFGSGTRLTVV.

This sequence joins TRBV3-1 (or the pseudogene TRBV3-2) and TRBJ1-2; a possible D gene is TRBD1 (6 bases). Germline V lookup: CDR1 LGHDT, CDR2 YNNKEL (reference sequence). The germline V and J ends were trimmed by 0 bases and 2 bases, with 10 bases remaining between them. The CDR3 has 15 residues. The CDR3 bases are TGTGCCAGCAGCCAAGATGGGGGGGGCAACTATGGCTACACCTTC. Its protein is CASSQDGGGNYGYTF.

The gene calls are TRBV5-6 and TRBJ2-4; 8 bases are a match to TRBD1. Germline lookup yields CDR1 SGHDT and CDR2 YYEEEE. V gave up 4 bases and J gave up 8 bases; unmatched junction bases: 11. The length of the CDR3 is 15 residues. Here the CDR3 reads CASSTLDRGGDIQYF. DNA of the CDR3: TGTGCCAGCAGCACCCTAGACAGGGGCGGGGACATTCAGTACTTC.

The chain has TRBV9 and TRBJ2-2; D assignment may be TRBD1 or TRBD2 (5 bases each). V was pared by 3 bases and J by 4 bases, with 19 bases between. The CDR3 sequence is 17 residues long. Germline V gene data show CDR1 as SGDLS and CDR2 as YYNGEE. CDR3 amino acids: CASSALRGGFRTGELFF. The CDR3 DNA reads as TGTGCCAGCAGCGCCTTGCGTGGGGGATTTCGCACCGGGGAGCTGTTTTTT.

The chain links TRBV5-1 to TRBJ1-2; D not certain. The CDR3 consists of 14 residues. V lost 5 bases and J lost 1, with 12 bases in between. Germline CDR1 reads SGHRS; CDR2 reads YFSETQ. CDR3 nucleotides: TGCGCCAGCAGTTCGGGTGACGGTAACTATGGCTACACCTTC. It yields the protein CASSSGDGNYGYTF.